This T cell receptor beta chain was identified in a study of siplizumab effects on memory and regulatory T cells. The data were produced by immunoSEQ multiplex PCR, yet TCRdb's version contains in-frame clones alone and is incomplete. This sample has about 91,000 clones, with more than 95% found just once. Regarding this clone: The antigen is undetermined.

Findings of the study overall: Greater diversity than memory cells seemed evident in naive T cells, which also appeared to be major alloresponse contributors.

Germline CDR1 SGHNT, CDR2 YYREEE (reference sequence). The CDR3 has 14 amino acids. The V segment lost 3 bases and the J segment 7 bases; nucleotides outside the gene matches: 9. This chain joins TRBV5-4 and TRBJ2-7; 8 bases match TRBD1. Sample: naive CD4+ T cells sorted from blood. The TCR originated in a human donor in good health. The CDR3 sequence is CASSSTGDSVEQYF. The CDR3 DNA is TGTGCCAGCAGCTCGACAGGGGACTCGGTAGAGCAGTACTTC.